The next 25 T cell receptor beta chains were all read from a single sample in a study of regulatory T cells. Findings and caveats of the study: In CD3G deficiency, regulatory T cells had lower Shannon diversity than autologous conventional CD4+ and control regulatory cells.

Amplification used 52 TRBV primers and 13 TRBJ primers. The method was immunoSEQ multiplex PCR; TCRdb's version includes in-frame clones alone and lacks a portion of them. The table lists about 6,100 clones, 85% to 90% of them singletons. Which antigens these TCRs recognize remains unknown. Source material: CD4+ Tregs sorted from blood. These receptors originate from a person aged 18-30 years with CD3G deficiency.

This sequence joins TRBV6-1 and TRBJ2-1; D uncertain. The CDR3 sequence is 14 residues long. Germline-derived CDR1 and CDR2 are MNHNS and SASEGT. Trimming took off 4 bases at V and 8 bases at J, with 15 bases between the two ends. In DNA, the CDR3 is TGTGCCAGCAGTGTAATCCCGAGATCCGATGAGCAGTTCTTC. It encodes CASSVIPRSDEQFF.

The CDR3 sequence: CASSLRDRNSPLHF. The CDR3 DNA follows: TGTGCCAGCAGTCTCCGGGACCGGAATTCACCCCTCCACTTT. The chain recombines TRBV6-6 with TRBJ1-6; TRBD1 is a possible D gene (5 bases). Germline assignment: CDR1 MNHNY and CDR2 SVGAGI (reference sequence). The CDR3 has 14 residues. V dropped 5 bases and J dropped 7 bases, with 12 bases sitting between them.

This clone was detected only once. The gene calls are TRBV10-3 and TRBJ2-7; the D gene is possibly TRBD2 (5 bases). V lost 4 bases and J 4 bases, leaving 14 bases between the germline ends. CDR1 is ENHRY and CDR2 is SYGVKD in the germline V gene. The CDR3 covers 14 residues. The CDR3 DNA is TGTGCCATCAGTGCCAGCGGTAGCCGTTACGAGCAGTACTTC. Protein product: CAISASGSRYEQYF.

This sequence joins TRBV18 and TRBJ2-7; 10 bases are a match to TRBD1. Germline lookup yields CDR1 KGHSH and CDR2 LQKENI. The CDR3 length is 14 residues. Trimming removed 4 bases from V and 6 bases from J; junction bases left unmatched: 6. CDR3 loop: CASSLHRDRGEQYF. In DNA form, the CDR3 reads TGTGCCAGCTCACTCCACCGGGACAGGGGCGAGCAGTACTTC.

As regards this clone: Different DNA sequences within this sample yield the same CDR3. The rearrangement uses TRBV28 and TRBJ2-7, with 9 bases that match TRBD1. Trimming at V came to 4 bases and at J to 7 bases, leaving 11 bases not matched to a gene. CDR1 is MDHEN and CDR2 is SYDVKM in the germline V gene. The length of the CDR3 is 15 residues. The CDR3 sequence is CASSSSGTGSIEQYF. The CDR3 DNA follows: TGTGCCAGCAGTTCCTCCGGGACAGGGTCGATTGAGCAGTACTTC.

This chain connects TRBV7-8 to TRBJ2-1, with TRBD2 matching 12 bases. There are 17 residues in the CDR3. Germline V gene lookup returns CDR1 SGHVS and CDR2 FQNEAQ. V was clipped by 5 bases and J by 3 bases; unmatched bases: 8. CDR3 region: CASSPLTSGSIYNEQFF. CDR3 nucleotides: TGTGCCAGCAGCCCCTTGACTAGCGGGAGCATCTACAATGAGCAGTTCTTC.

The chain links TRBV28 to TRBJ2-7; tentatively, D is TRBD1 or TRBD2 (5 bases each). The CDR3 extends over 15 amino acids. Germline loops: CDR1 MDHEN, CDR2 SYDVKM. Trimming left V 5 bases short and J 7 bases short, with 21 bases between. CDR3 sequence (DNA): TGTGCCAGCAGTCTAAGCCTGGGACCTCAAGGGGAGCAGTACTTC. This gives the protein CASSLSLGPQGEQYF. The whole variable domain, filled in from reference TRBV28 and TRBJ2-7, reads DVKVTQSSRYLVKRTGEKVFLECVQDMDHENMFWYRQDPGLGLRLIYFSYDVKMKEKGDIPEGYSVSREKKERFSLILESASTNQTSMYLCASSLSLGPQGEQYFGPGTRLTVT.

The J gene is TRBJ2-7, the V gene TRBV18, with D possibly being TRBD1 (5 bases). V was cut by 1 base and J by 6 bases, with 13 bases left in between. Germline CDR1 is KGHSH and CDR2 is LQKENI. The CDR3 has 14 amino acids. The CDR3 region has the DNA TGTGCCAGCTCACCACGTTTCGAAGGGGCCGAGCAGTACTTC. It encodes CASSPRFEGAEQYF.

This chain joins TRBV5-1 and TRBJ2-2; D ambiguous. The CDR3 extends over 12 amino acids. Deletions cut 0 bases from V and 7 bases from J, with 4 bases between. Per germline, CDR1 SGHRS and CDR2 YFSETQ. This CDR3 is CASSLVGGELFF. CDR3 coding DNA: TGCGCCAGCAGCTTGGTTGGCGGGGAGCTGTTTTTT.

The chain recombines TRBV4-1 with TRBJ2-3; 8 positions match TRBD1. V lost 4 bases, J lost 10 bases, and 13 bases stayed unmatched. CDR1 and CDR2 (germline): MGHRA, YSYEKL. The CDR3 is 15 amino acids. Here the CDR3 reads CASSLGTGASRSQYF. Written as DNA, the CDR3 is TGCGCCAGCAGCCTGGGGACAGGAGCCTCACGATCGCAGTATTTT.

This rearrangement joins TRBV18 to TRBJ1-2, with D perhaps TRBD1 (5 bases). The CDR3 extends over 12 amino acids. Trimming stripped 2 bases from V and 8 bases from J, with 9 bases between. Germline-derived CDR1 and CDR2 are KGHSH and LQKENI. CDR3 sequence reads: CASSPGDGGYTF. In DNA form, the CDR3 reads TGTGCCAGCTCACCAGGGGACGGAGGCTACACCTTC.

The rearrangement joins TRBV10-3 to TRBJ1-6, with D perhaps TRBD1 (5 bases). Germline V gene lookup returns CDR1 ENHRY and CDR2 SYGVKD. Trimming cost V 4 bases and J 6 bases, with 13 bases left between them. This CDR3 has 15 amino acids. CDR3 loop: CAISGKGIGNSPLHF. The CDR3 bases are TGTGCCATCAGTGGGAAGGGGATCGGTAATTCACCCCTCCACTTT.

CDR3 DNA sequence: TGCAGCCCCCTGCGGGAAAGCGCGGGGATCAATGAGCAGTTCTTC. Its translation: CSPLRESAGINEQFF. The chain combines TRBV29-1 with TRBJ2-1; perhaps TRBD2 as D (6 bases). The CDR3 totals 15 residues. The germline V gene encodes CDR1 SQVTM and CDR2 ANQGSEA. V was shortened by 8 bases and J by 6 bases, with 23 bases between the two germline ends.

J is TRBJ2-1 and V is TRBV7-8, with 8 bases aligning to TRBD2. The junction had 3 bases not matched to a gene; V was cut back by 3 bases and J by 5 bases. Germline assignment: CDR1 SGHVS and CDR2 FQNEAQ. The CDR3 has 14 residues. Written as DNA, the CDR3 is TGTGCCAGCAGCTTGACTAGCGCGCACAATGAGCAGTTCTTC. Translated: CASSLTSAHNEQFF.

The V gene is TRBV5-1, the J gene TRBJ2-5; the match to TRBD2 covers 7 bases. The CDR3 totals 15 residues. The germline CDR1 and CDR2 sequences are SGHRS and YFSETQ. V gave up 0 bases and J gave up 4 bases; unmatched junction bases: 6. The CDR3 sequence is CASSLVERGRETQYF. DNA of the CDR3: TGCGCCAGCAGCTTGGTTGAGCGGGGACGAGAGACCCAGTACTTC.

V gene TRBV5-1 combines with J gene TRBJ2-3, with 8 bases matching TRBD1. Germline assignment: CDR1 SGHRS and CDR2 YFSETQ. V dropped 0 bases and J dropped 8; count of bases not matched to a gene: 11. The CDR3 has 16 amino acids. The CDR3 protein is CASSLDARGPRGTQYF. The CDR3 region has the DNA TGCGCCAGCAGCTTGGACGCCAGGGGGCCCCGAGGTACGCAGTATTTT.

The chain combines TRBV5-1 with TRBJ1-2; D gene ambiguous. Trimming pared 1 base from V and 4 bases from J, leaving 8 bases between. Germline values: CDR1 SGHRS, CDR2 YFSETQ. The CDR3 contains 13 residues. The CDR3 DNA sequence: TGCGCCAGCAGCTTGACCGGACTCTATGGCTACACCTTC. Encoded protein: CASSLTGLYGYTF. Full variable domain (remainder filled in from reference TRBV5-1 and TRBJ1-2): KAGVTQTPRYLIKTRGQQVTLSCSPISGHRSVSWYQQTPGQGLQFLFEYFSETQRNKGNFPGRFSGRQFSNSRSEMNVSTLELGDSALYLCASSLTGLYGYTFGSGTRLTVV.

This chain links TRBV28 with TRBJ2-5; D gene unclear. CDR1 and CDR2 (germline): MDHEN, SYDVKM. The CDR3 covers 13 residues. Between the trimmed V and J ends, which lost 5 bases and 2 bases, there was a span of 9 bases. The CDR3 DNA sequence: TGTGCCAGCAGTACTACAGCTCAAGAGACCCAGTACTTC. Residues: CASSTTAQETQYF.

The chain has TRBV28 and TRBJ2-1, with TRBD2 matching 11 bases. J gave up 9 bases and V 7 bases, and 17 bases lay outside the gene matches. Germline assignment: CDR1 MDHEN and CDR2 SYDVKM. This CDR3 contains 17 residues. The CDR3 reads CASTSPRASGRPSEQFF. The CDR3 DNA follows: TGTGCCAGCACCTCGCCAAGGGCTAGCGGGAGGCCCAGTGAGCAGTTCTTC.

The count of this clone is one. This chain links TRBV7-9 with TRBJ2-1; D is ambiguous. Germline lookup yields CDR1 SEHNR and CDR2 FQNEAQ (reference sequence). The CDR3 extends over 14 amino acids. V lost 3 bases and J 2 bases, leaving 8 bases between the germline ends. The CDR3 here is CASSFGKAYNEQFF. The CDR3 bases are TGTGCCAGCAGCTTTGGCAAGGCCTACAATGAGCAGTTCTTC.

This chain's CDR3 is CASKRTVNYGYTF. The CDR3 DNA is TGTGCCAGTAAAAGGACAGTCAACTATGGCTACACCTTC. The chain recombines TRBV6-1 with TRBJ1-2; D is perhaps TRBD1 (6 bases). Germline V gives CDR1 MNHNS, CDR2 SASEGT. CDR3 size: 13 residues. Trimming pared 9 bases from V and 2 bases from J, leaving 13 bases between.

J is TRBJ1-2 and V is TRBV6-1, with a tentative D call TRBD1 (5 bases). Trimming took 4 bases from V and 5 from J, leaving 14 bases between them. CDR3 length equals 14 residues. Germline V gene sequence: CDR1 MNHNS, CDR2 SASEGT. The CDR3 spells CASSVGGLVYGYTF. CDR3 DNA: TGTGCCAGCAGTGTTGGGGGTCTAGTTTATGGCTACACCTTC.

This chain connects TRBV6-6 to TRBJ1-2; the D is unclear. Germline CDR1 and CDR2: MNHNY and SVGAGI (reference sequence). The CDR3 totals 13 residues. V was trimmed by 2 bases and J by 8 bases, leaving 12 bases between them. DNA for the CDR3: TGTGCCAGCAGTTACACTATGGAGGCAGGCTACACCTTC. It specifies CASSYTMEAGYTF.

The rearrangement uses TRBV18 and TRBJ2-7; TRBD1 is a possible D gene (6 bases). Germline V lookup: CDR1 KGHSH, CDR2 LQKENI. V lost 2 bases and J lost 5, with 10 bases in between. The CDR3 is 13 residues long. CDR3 amino acids: CASSPATGDEQYF. DNA of the CDR3: TGTGCCAGCTCACCAGCGACAGGAGACGAGCAGTACTTC.

The chain links TRBV5-1 to TRBJ2-5, with TRBD2 matching over 14 bases. In germline, CDR1 is SGHRS, CDR2 YFSETQ. The CDR3 is 15 amino acids. Unmatched junction bases numbered 1, after V lost 2 bases and J lost 4 bases. The CDR3 region has the DNA TGCGCCAGCAGCTTTGGGACTAGCGGGAGAGAGACCCAGTACTTC. It is translated as CASSFGTSGRETQYF.